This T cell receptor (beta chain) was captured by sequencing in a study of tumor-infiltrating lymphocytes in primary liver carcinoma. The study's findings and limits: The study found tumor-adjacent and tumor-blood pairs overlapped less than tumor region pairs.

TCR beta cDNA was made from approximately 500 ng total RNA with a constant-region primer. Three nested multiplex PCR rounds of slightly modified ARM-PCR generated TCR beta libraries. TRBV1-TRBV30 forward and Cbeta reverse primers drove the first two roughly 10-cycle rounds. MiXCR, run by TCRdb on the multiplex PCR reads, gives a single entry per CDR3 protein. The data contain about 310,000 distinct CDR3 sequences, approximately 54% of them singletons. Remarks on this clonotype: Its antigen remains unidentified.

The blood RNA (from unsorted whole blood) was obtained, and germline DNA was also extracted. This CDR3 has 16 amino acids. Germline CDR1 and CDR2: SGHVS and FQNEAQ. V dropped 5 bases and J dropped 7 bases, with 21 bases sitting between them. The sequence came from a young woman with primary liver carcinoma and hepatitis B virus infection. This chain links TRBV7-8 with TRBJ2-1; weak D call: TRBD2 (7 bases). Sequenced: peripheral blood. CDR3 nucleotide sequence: TGTGCCAGCAGCCGAGGGGCCGGGAGGAGGGGGAATGAGCAGTTCTTC. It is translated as CASSRGAGRRGNEQFF.